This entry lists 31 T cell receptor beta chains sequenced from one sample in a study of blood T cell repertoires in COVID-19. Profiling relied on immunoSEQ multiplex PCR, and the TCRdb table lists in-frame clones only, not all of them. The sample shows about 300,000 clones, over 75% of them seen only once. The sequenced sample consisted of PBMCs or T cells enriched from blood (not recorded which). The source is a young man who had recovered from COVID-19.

Here the CDR3 reads CASSLYPDTQYF. The CDR3 region has the DNA TGTGCCAGCAGTCTCTACCCAGATACGCAGTATTTT. The chain joins TRBV28 to TRBJ2-3; D not resolved. Germline lookup yields CDR1 MDHEN and CDR2 SYDVKM. V lost 5 bases and J 4 bases, leaving 7 bases between the germline ends. The CDR3 totals 12 residues.

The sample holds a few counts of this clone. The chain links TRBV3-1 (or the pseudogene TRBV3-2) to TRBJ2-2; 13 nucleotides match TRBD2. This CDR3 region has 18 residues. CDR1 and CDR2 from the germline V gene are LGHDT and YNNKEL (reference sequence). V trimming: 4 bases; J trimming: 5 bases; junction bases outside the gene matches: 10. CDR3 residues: CASSPRTSGSGITGELFF. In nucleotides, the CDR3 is TGTGCCAGCAGCCCACGGACTAGCGGGAGTGGGATAACCGGGGAGCTGTTTTTT.

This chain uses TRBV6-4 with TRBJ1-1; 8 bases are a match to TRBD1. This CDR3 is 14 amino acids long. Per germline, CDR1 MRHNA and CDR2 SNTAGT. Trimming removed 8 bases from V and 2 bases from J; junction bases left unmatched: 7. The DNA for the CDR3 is TGTGCCAGCGTTGGGGGGACAGGAAACACTGAAGCTTTCTTT. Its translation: CASVGGTGNTEAFF.

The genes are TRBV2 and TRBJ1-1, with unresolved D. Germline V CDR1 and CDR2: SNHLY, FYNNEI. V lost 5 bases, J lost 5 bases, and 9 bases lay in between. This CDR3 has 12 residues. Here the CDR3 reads CASSYSFTEAFF. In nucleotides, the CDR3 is TGTGCCAGCAGTTACAGCTTTACTGAAGCTTTCTTT.

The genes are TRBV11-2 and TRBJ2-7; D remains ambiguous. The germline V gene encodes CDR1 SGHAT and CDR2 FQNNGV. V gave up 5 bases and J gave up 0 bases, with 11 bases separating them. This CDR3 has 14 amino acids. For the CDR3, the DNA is TGTGCCAGCAGCCCCGGAAGAGGCTCCTACGAGCAGTACTTC. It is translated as CASSPGRGSYEQYF.

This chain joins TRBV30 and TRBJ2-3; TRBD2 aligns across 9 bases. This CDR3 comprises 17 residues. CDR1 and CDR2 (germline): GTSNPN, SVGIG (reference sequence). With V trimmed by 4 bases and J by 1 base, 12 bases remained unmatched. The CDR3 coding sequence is TGTGCCTGGACCAGGGGGGCTAGCGGGGTGCGCACAGATACGCAGTATTTT. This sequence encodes CAWTRGASGVRTDTQYF.

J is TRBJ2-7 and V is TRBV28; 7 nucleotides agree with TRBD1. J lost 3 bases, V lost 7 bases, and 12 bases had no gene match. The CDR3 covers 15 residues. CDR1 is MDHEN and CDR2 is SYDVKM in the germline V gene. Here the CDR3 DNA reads TGTGCCAGCAATTCCCGAGGGGGCAGGGGCTACGAGCAGTACTTC. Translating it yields CASNSRGGRGYEQYF.

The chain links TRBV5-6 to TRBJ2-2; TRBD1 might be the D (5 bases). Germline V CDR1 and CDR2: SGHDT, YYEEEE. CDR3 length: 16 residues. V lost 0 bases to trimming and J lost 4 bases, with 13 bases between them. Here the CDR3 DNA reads TGTGCCAGCAGCTTGGAATACCAGGGCCGCACCGGGGAGCTGTTTTTT. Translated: CASSLEYQGRTGELFF.

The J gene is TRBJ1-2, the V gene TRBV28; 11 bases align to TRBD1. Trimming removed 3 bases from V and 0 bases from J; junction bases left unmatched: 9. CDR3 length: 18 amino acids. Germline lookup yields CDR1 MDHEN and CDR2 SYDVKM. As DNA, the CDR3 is TGTGCCAGCAGTTTCCTCGGTGGACAGGGGGCCTCTAACTATGGCTACACCTTC. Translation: CASSFLGGQGASNYGYTF.

The CDR3 nucleotides read TGTGCCAGTAGTATAGCGACAGGGGTCAATCAGCCCCAGCATTTT. This codes for CASSIATGVNQPQHF. The chain joins TRBV19 to TRBJ1-5; 8 bases fit TRBD1. The CDR3 is 15 amino acids. Germline-derived CDR1 and CDR2 are LNHDA and SQIVND (reference sequence). V lost 1 base to trimming and J lost 3 bases; unmatched junction nucleotides: 2. Using reference TRBV19 and TRBJ1-5 for the parts outside the CDR3, the full variable domain is DGGITQSPKYLFRKEGQNVTLSCEQNLNHDAMYWYRQDPGQGLRLIYYSQIVNDFQKGDIAEGYSVSREKKESFPLTVTSAQKNPTAFYLCASSIATGVNQPQHFGDGTRLSIL.

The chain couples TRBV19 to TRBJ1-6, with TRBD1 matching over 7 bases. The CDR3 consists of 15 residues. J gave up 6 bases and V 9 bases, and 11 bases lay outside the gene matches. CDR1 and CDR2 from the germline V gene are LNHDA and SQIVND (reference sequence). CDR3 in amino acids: CARGRTDRANSPLHF. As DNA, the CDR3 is TGTGCCAGGGGTAGGACAGACAGGGCTAATTCACCCCTCCACTTT.

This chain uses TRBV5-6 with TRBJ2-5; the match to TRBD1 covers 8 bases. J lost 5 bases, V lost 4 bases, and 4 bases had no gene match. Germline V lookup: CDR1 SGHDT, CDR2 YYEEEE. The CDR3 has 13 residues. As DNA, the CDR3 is TGTGCCAGCAGCCGGACAGGGATGGAGACCCAGTACTTC. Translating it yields CASSRTGMETQYF.

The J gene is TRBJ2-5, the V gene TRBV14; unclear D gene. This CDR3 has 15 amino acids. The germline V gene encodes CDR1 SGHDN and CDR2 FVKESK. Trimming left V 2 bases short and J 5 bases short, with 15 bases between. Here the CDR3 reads CASSQRPRMTETQYF. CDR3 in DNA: TGTGCCAGCAGCCAACGGCCCAGGATGACGGAGACCCAGTACTTC.

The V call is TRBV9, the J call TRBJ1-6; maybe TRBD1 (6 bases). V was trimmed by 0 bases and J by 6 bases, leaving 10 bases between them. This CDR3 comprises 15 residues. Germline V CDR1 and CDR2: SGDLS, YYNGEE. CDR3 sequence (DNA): TGTGCCAGCAGCGTAGAGGGGGACCGTAATTCACCCCTCCACTTT. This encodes CASSVEGDRNSPLHF. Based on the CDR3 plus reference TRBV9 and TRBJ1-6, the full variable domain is DSGVTQTPKHLITATGQRVTLRCSPRSGDLSVYWYQQSLDQGLQFLIQYYNGEERAKGNILERFSAQQFPDLHSELNLSSLELGDSALYFCASSVEGDRNSPLHFGNGTRLTVT.

The CDR3 loop is CASSFLIGQGPYEQYF. The CDR3 DNA is TGTGCCAGCAGTTTCTTAATAGGACAGGGGCCCTACGAGCAGTACTTC. The V call is TRBV27, the J call TRBJ2-7; 9 nucleotides line up with TRBD1. Germline V gives CDR1 MNHEY, CDR2 SMNVEV (reference sequence). The CDR3 spans 16 residues. V lost 3 bases, J lost 2 bases, and 8 bases stayed unmatched.

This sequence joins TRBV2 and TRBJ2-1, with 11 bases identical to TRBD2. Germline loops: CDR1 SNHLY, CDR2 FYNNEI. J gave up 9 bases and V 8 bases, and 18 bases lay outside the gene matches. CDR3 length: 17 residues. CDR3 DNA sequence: TGTGCCAGCTCCAACGCGGAAAGACTAGCGGGAAAGGGTGAGCAGTTCTTC. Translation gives CASSNAERLAGKGEQFF. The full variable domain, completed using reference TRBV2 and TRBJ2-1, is EPEVTQTPSHQVTQMGQEVILRCVPISNHLYFYWYRQILGQKVEFLVSFYNNEISEKSEIFDDQFSVERPDGSNFTLKIRSTKLEDSAMYFCASSNAERLAGKGEQFFGPGTRLTVL.

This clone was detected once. In nucleotides, the CDR3 is TGCGCCAGCAGCCAAGGGGCTAGCGGGATGGTAACAGATACGCAGTATTTT. Translation: CASSQGASGMVTDTQYF. The chain is built from TRBV4-1 and TRBJ2-3, with TRBD2 identical over 9 bases. Germline CDR1 is MGHRA and CDR2 is YSYEKL. This CDR3 spans 17 amino acids. V trimming: 1 base; J trimming: 3 bases; junction bases outside the gene matches: 8.

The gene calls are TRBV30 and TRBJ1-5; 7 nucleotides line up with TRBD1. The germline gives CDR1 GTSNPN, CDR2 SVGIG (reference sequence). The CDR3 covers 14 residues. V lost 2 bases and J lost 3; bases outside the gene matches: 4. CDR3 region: CAWSLDRDNQPQHF. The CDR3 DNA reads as TGTGCCTGGAGTCTAGACAGGGACAATCAGCCCCAGCATTTT.

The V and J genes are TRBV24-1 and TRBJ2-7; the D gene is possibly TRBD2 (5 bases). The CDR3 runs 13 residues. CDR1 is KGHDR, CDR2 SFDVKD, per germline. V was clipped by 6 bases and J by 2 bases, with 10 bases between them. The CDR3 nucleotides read TGTGCCACCAGTAGGACTGGGACCTACGAGCAGTACTTC. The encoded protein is CATSRTGTYEQYF.

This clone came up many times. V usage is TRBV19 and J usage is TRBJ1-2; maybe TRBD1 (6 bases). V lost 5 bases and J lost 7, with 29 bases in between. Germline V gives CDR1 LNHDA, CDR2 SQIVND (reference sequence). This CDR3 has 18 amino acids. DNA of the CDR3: TGTGCCAGTAGTTCCGTCCCGGGACAAGGGCCAGAGCTGGGTGGCTACACCTTC. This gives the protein CASSSVPGQGPELGGYTF. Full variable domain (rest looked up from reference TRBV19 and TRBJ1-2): DGGITQSPKYLFRKEGQNVTLSCEQNLNHDAMYWYRQDPGQGLRLIYYSQIVNDFQKGDIAEGYSVSREKKESFPLTVTSAQKNPTAFYLCASSSVPGQGPELGGYTFGSGTRLTVV.

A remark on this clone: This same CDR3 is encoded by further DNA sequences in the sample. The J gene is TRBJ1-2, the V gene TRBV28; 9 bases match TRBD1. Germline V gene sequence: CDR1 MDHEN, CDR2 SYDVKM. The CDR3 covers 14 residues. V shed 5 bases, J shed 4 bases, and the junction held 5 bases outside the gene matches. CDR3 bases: TGTGCCAGCAGTCCGGGACAGGGTCCCTATGGCTACACCTTC. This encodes CASSPGQGPYGYTF.

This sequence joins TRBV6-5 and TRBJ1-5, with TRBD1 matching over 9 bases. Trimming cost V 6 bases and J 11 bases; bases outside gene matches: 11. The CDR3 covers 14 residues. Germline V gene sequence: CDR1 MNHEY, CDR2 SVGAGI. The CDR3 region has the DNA TGTGCCAGCAGGGGGGACAGGGAAGGAAAGGCCCAGCATTTT. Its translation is CASRGDREGKAQHF.

The chain's CDR3 is CASSQGGGRRTEAFF. The CDR3 bases are TGTGCCAGCAGCCAAGGCGGGGGGCGACGGACTGAAGCTTTCTTT. This chain connects TRBV11-3 to TRBJ1-1; D possibly corresponds to TRBD1 (6 bases). In germline, CDR1 is SGHNT, CDR2 YENEEA. V lost 5 bases and J 5 bases, leaving 18 bases between the germline ends. The CDR3 covers 15 residues.

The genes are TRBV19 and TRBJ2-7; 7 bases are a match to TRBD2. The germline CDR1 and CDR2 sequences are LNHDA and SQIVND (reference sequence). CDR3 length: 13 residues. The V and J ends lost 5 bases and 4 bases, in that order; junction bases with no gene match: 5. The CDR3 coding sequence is TGTGCCAGTAGTCTGGGGGAGGGTTACGAGCAGTACTTC. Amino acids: CASSLGEGYEQYF.

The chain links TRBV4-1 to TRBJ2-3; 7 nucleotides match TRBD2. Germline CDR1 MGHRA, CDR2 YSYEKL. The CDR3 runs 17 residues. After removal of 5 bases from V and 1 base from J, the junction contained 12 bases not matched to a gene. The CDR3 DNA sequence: TGCGCCAGCAGCACAGTTCCCTCGGGGGGTGGCACAGATACGCAGTATTTT. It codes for CASSTVPSGGGTDTQYF.

The CDR3 here is CASRGAIVSGELFF. CDR3 sequence (DNA): TGTGCCAGTAGGGGGGCTATCGTGTCCGGGGAGCTGTTTTTT. The chain is built from TRBV19 and TRBJ2-2; maybe TRBD1 (6 bases). Trimming pared 6 bases from V and 6 bases from J, leaving 14 bases between. CDR3 length: 14 residues. The V gene's germline CDR1 is LNHDA and CDR2 SQIVND (reference sequence).

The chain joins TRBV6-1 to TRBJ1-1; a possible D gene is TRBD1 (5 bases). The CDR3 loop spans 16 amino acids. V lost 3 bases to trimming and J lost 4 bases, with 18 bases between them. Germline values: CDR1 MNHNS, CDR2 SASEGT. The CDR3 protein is CASSDSPGLQSTEAFF. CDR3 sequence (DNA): TGTGCCAGCAGTGATTCCCCAGGGCTACAGAGCACTGAAGCTTTCTTT.

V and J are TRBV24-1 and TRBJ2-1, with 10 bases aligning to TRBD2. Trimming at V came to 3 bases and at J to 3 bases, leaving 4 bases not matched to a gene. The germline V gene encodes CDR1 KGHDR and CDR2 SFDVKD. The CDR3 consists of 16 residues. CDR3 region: CATSDRTSGDYNEQFF. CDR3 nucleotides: TGTGCCACCAGTGATCGGACTAGCGGAGACTACAATGAGCAGTTCTTC.

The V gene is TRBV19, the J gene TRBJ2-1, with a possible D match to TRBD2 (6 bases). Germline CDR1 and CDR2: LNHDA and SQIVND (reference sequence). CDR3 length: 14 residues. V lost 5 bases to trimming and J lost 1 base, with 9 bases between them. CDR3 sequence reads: CASSLAGSYNEQFF. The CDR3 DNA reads TGTGCCAGTAGTTTGGCGGGGTCCTACAATGAGCAGTTCTTC.

Here the CDR3 reads CASSQVGYSPLHF. CDR3 sequence (DNA): TGTGCCAGCAGCCAAGTCGGTTATTCACCCCTCCACTTT. The V call is TRBV3-1 (or the pseudogene TRBV3-2), the J call TRBJ1-6; D call uncertain. Germline CDR1 and CDR2: LGHDT and YNNKEL (reference sequence). CDR3 length: 13 residues. V lost 1 base to trimming and J lost 8 bases, with 6 bases between them.

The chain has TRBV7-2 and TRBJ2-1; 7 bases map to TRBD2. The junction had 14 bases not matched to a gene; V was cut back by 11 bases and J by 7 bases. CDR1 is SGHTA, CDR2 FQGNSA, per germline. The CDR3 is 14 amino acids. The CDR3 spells CAGMGGRALNEQFF. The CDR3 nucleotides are TGTGCCGGCATGGGGGGGAGGGCCCTAAATGAGCAGTTCTTC.